The 17 T cell receptor beta chains presented below share a single source sample, sequenced in a study of blood T cell repertoires in COVID-19. Repertoires were generated with immunoSEQ multiplex PCR, while TCRdb's copy carries only in-frame clones and drops some. The table has approximately 94,000 clones, roughly 79% seen once; the top ten hold roughly an eighth. The sequenced material came from peripheral blood. The source is an older woman with acute or convalescent COVID-19.

The chain is built from TRBV18 and TRBJ2-7, with TRBD2 matching over 8 bases. The germline V gene encodes CDR1 KGHSH and CDR2 LQKENI. The CDR3 contains 15 residues. The junction had 10 bases not matched to a gene; V was cut back by 3 bases and J by 6 bases. CDR3 loop: CASSPGGGRWGEQYF. DNA of the CDR3: TGTGCCAGCTCACCCGGCGGGGGGCGGTGGGGCGAGCAGTACTTC.

The genes are TRBV11-1 and TRBJ1-1, with 7 bases identical to TRBD1. Germline CDR1 SGHAT, CDR2 FQDESV (reference sequence). The CDR3 is 14 residues long. V shed 2 bases and J 2 bases; nucleotides not matched to a gene: 2. The CDR3 loop is CASSLQGGNTEAFF. DNA for the CDR3: TGTGCCAGCAGCTTACAGGGGGGAAACACTGAAGCTTTCTTT.

The chain employs TRBV7-3 and TRBJ2-1, with 7 bases identical to TRBD2. V lost 3 bases to trimming and J lost 2 bases; unmatched junction nucleotides: 4. Germline CDR1 reads SGHTA; CDR2 reads FQGTGA. The CDR3 runs 15 residues. The CDR3, as DNA: TGTGCCAGCAGCTTTGGCGGGGGAACCTACAATGAGCAGTTCTTC. Protein sequence: CASSFGGGTYNEQFF.

The chain recombines TRBV11-2 with TRBJ1-1, with D tentatively TRBD1 (5 bases). CDR1 is SGHAT, CDR2 FQNNGV, per germline. V lost 1 base, J lost 6 bases, and 18 bases lay in between. The CDR3 runs 16 residues. The CDR3 DNA sequence: TGTGCCAGCAGCTTAGGTGGGGCCAGGGCTCGGGCTGAAGCTTTCTTT. Translated: CASSLGGARARAEAFF.

This clone was recorded only once. This chain uses TRBV28 with TRBJ1-2, with TRBD1 as a possible D gene (5 bases). CDR3 size: 13 residues. Germline V lookup: CDR1 MDHEN, CDR2 SYDVKM. V dropped 1 base and J dropped 7 bases, with 10 bases sitting between them. The DNA of the CDR3 is TGTGCCAGCAGTTTATCAGGGCAAGGTGGCTACACCTTC. This translates into CASSLSGQGGYTF.

This chain connects TRBV6-6 to TRBJ1-2; D remains unclear. CDR1 is MNHNY and CDR2 is SVGAGI in the germline V gene (reference sequence). Trimming shortened V by 6 bases and J by 8 bases, and 22 bases separated the two germline ends. The CDR3 runs to 15 residues. The CDR3 loop is CASSSPTGGANGYTF. The CDR3 region has the DNA TGTGCCAGCAGCTCCCCTACGGGTGGAGCAAACGGCTACACCTTC.

The CDR3 spells CASSVTTGGSGELFF. CDR3 in DNA: TGTGCCAGCAGCGTTACGACAGGGGGCTCCGGGGAGCTGTTTTTT. This chain uses TRBV9 with TRBJ2-2; 10 bases fit TRBD1. The V and J ends lost 2 bases and 6 bases, in that order; junction bases with no gene match: 4. The CDR3 is 15 amino acids. Germline V lookup: CDR1 SGDLS, CDR2 YYNGEE.

The chain links TRBV6-4 to TRBJ1-2, with TRBD1 matching over 8 bases. The V and J ends lost 4 bases and 7 bases, in that order; junction bases with no gene match: 5. Germline V gene data show CDR1 as MRHNA and CDR2 as SNTAGT. The CDR3 is made up of 13 amino acids. The CDR3 is CASSAGGAFGYTF. The CDR3 region has the DNA TGTGCCAGCAGTGCAGGGGGCGCCTTTGGCTACACCTTC.

The V call is TRBV5-4, the J call TRBJ2-1, with D possibly being TRBD2 (6 bases). Trimming removed 10 bases from V and 7 bases from J, with 15 bases in between. CDR3 length: 12 residues. Looked up from germline, CDR1 is SGHNT and CDR2 is YYREEE (reference sequence). Here the CDR3 DNA reads TGTGCCCCTTCTTATGGGGGGAATGAGCAGTTCTTC. It codes for CAPSYGGNEQFF.

The chain links TRBV19 to TRBJ1-1; 7 nucleotides agree with TRBD1. The V and J ends lost 5 bases and 8 bases, in that order; junction bases with no gene match: 14. CDR1 is LNHDA, CDR2 SQIVND, per germline (reference sequence). The CDR3 covers 15 residues. The CDR3 DNA reads as TGTGCCAGTAGTCGCCTAACGGACAGGAAGGGGGAAGCTTTCTTT. It is translated as CASSRLTDRKGEAFF.

The V and J genes are TRBV19 and TRBJ2-3, with D maybe TRBD2 (5 bases). The CDR3 loop spans 14 amino acids. Per the germline V gene, CDR1 is LNHDA and CDR2 is SQIVND (reference sequence). V lost 10 bases and J lost 2, with 16 bases in between. This CDR3 reads CATEAGLNTDTQYF. The CDR3 DNA reads as TGTGCCACCGAGGCTGGACTTAACACAGATACGCAGTATTTT.

This clone was observed a handful of times. This sequence joins TRBV27 and TRBJ1-2; TRBD1 agrees at 9 bases. The trim removed 6 bases at V and 8 bases at J, leaving 10 bases unmatched. Germline V gene sequence: CDR1 MNHEY, CDR2 SMNVEV (reference sequence). CDR3 size: 14 residues. This CDR3 is CASSPNRDRVGYTF. Here the CDR3 DNA reads TGTGCCAGCAGCCCGAACCGGGACAGGGTCGGCTACACCTTC.

The CDR3 DNA sequence: TGTGCCAGCAGCTTAGATTACTCGTCAATGTACTCGCAGTATTTT. Protein sequence: CASSLDYSSMYSQYF. This chain joins TRBV7-3 and TRBJ2-3, with D hard to call. Germline CDR1 reads SGHTA; CDR2 reads FQGTGA. The CDR3 is 15 residues long. Trimming removed 2 bases from V and 10 bases from J, with 19 bases in between.

The chain employs TRBV5-1 and TRBJ2-6; TRBD1 matches at 8 bases. V lost 3 bases to trimming and J lost 0 bases; unmatched junction nucleotides: 14. Germline V gene sequence: CDR1 SGHRS, CDR2 YFSETQ. CDR3 length: 20 residues. The DNA of the CDR3 is TGCGCCAGCAGCTCCGGAGTATCGGGACAGGCCTTCTCTGGGGCCAACGTCCTGACTTTC. Amino acids: CASSSGVSGQAFSGANVLTF. The full variable domain, in which reference TRBV5-1 and TRBJ2-6 provide the parts outside the CDR3, is KAGVTQTPRYLIKTRGQQVTLSCSPISGHRSVSWYQQTPGQGLQFLFEYFSETQRNKGNFPGRFSGRQFSNSRSEMNVSTLELGDSALYLCASSSGVSGQAFSGANVLTFGAGSRLTVL.

The chain links TRBV2 to TRBJ1-3; no firm D call. Trimming took 2 bases from V and 2 from J, leaving 7 bases between them. The CDR3 sequence is 14 residues long. Germline CDR1 is SNHLY and CDR2 is FYNNEI. In nucleotides, the CDR3 is TGTGCCAGCAGTGAAAGAGACACTGGAAACACCATATATTTT. Residues: CASSERDTGNTIYF.

This chain links TRBV7-2 with TRBJ2-4; D not certain. Germline loops: CDR1 SGHTA, CDR2 FQGNSA. The V end lost 4 bases, the J end lost 5 bases, and 9 bases lay between the germline ends. The CDR3 totals 13 residues. The CDR3, as DNA: TGTGCCAGCAGCTCGTCCCAGGAAAACATTCAGTACTTC. Its protein is CASSSSQENIQYF.

This chain joins TRBV7-9 and TRBJ1-6; TRBD1 aligns across 8 bases. Germline CDR1 reads SEHNR; CDR2 reads FQNEAQ (reference sequence). The CDR3 runs 16 residues. V was clipped by 5 bases and J by 6 bases; unmatched bases: 9. The DNA of the CDR3 is TGTGCCAGCAGCAACGGACAGGGAACAAGTAATTCACCCCTCCACTTT. This gives the protein CASSNGQGTSNSPLHF.